The 3 T cell receptor beta chains below were found in one sample sequenced in a study of chemoradiotherapy in HPV16-positive cancers. TCRdb's table, derived via immunoSEQ multiplex PCR, lists solely in-frame clones and lacks some. Counted here are roughly 70,000 clones, around nine tenths occurring once; the ten biggest clones make up under 4.5%. The source material was blood, sampled from a patient who underwent chemoradiotherapy. All receptors derive from a human donor with HPV-associated anogenital cancer.

J is TRBJ2-7 and V is TRBV7-9, with 8 positions matching TRBD2. V was pared by 0 bases and J by 0 bases, with 10 bases of the junction left unmatched. The CDR3 extends over 18 amino acids. Germline CDR1 is SEHNR and CDR2 is FQNEAQ (reference sequence). CDR3 protein: CASSLARRSSGGSYEQYF. The DNA for the CDR3 is TGTGCCAGCAGCTTAGCGAGGCGGTCGAGCGGGGGCTCCTACGAGCAGTACTTC.

J is TRBJ2-5 and V is TRBV27; the match to TRBD2 covers 8 bases. Germline assignment: CDR1 MNHEY and CDR2 SMNVEV (reference sequence). V shed 2 bases, J shed 4 bases, and the junction held 12 bases outside the gene matches. The CDR3 spans 17 residues. The CDR3 nucleotides read TGTGCCAGCAGTTTACGGGGGGGCAGAGGGTTCGGAGAGACCCAGTACTTC. Translated: CASSLRGGRGFGETQYF.

The chain carries TRBV18 and TRBJ1-5, with unresolved D. This CDR3 has 15 amino acids. The ends were cut back, 3 bases at V and 1 base at J, with 10 bases in the middle. Germline V gene data show CDR1 as KGHSH and CDR2 as LQKENI. The CDR3 DNA reads as TGTGCCAGCTCACCCGGCGGGGAGAGCAATCAGCCCCAGCATTTT. Its translation: CASSPGGESNQPQHF.